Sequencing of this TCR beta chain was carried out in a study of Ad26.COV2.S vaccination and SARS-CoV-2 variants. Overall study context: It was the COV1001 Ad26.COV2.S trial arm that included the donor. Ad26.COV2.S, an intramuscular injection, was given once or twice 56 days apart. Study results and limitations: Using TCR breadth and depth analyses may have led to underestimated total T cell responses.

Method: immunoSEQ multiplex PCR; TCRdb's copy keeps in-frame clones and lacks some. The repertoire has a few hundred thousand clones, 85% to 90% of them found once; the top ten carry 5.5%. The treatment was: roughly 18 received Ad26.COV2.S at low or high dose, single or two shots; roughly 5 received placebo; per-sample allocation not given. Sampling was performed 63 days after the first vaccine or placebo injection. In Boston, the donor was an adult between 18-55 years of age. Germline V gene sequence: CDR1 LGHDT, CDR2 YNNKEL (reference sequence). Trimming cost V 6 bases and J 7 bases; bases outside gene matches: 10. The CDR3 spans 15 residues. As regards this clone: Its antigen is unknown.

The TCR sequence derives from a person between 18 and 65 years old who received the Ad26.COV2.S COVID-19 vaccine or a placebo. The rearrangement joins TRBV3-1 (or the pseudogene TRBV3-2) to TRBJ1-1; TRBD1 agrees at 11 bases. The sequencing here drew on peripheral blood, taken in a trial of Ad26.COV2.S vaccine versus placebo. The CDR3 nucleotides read TGTGCCAGCAGTTCGGACAGGGGGCTGGGTATTGAAGCTTTCTTT. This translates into CASSSDRGLGIEAFF.